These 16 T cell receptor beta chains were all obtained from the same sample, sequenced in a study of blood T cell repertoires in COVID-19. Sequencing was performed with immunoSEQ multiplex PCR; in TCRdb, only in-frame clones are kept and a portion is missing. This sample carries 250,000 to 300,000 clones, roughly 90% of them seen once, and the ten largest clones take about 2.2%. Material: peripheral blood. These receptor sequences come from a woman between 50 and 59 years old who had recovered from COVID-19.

The CDR3 is CASSLVGLTYEQYF. CDR3 DNA: TGTGCCAGCAGCTTGGTGGGGCTGACCTACGAGCAGTACTTC. The chain couples TRBV5-6 to TRBJ2-7, with a tentative D call TRBD1 (5 bases). With 0 bases removed from V and 2 bases from J, the gap between germline ends came to 9 bases. From germline, CDR1 is SGHDT and CDR2 YYEEEE. CDR3 length: 14 residues.

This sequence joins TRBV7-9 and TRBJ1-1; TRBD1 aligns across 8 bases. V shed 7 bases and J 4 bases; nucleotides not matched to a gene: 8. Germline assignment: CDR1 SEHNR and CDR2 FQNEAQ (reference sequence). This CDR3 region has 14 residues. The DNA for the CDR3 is TGTGCCAGCATCCCGCAGGGGGCGCGCACTGAAGCTTTCTTT. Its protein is CASIPQGARTEAFF. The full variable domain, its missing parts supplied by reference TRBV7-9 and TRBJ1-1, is DTGVSQNPRHKITKRGQNVTFRCDPISEHNRLYWYRQTLGQGPEFLTYFQNEAQLEKSRLLSDRFSAERPKGSFSTLEIQRTEQGDSAMYLCASIPQGARTEAFFGQGTRLTVV.

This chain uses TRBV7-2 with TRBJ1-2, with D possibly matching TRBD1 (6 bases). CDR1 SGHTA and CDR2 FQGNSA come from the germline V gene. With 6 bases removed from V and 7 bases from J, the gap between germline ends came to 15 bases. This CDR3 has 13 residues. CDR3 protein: CASRPGELSGYTF. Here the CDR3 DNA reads TGTGCCAGCAGGCCAGGGGAGTTGAGTGGCTACACCTTC. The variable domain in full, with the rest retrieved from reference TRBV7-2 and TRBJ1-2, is GAGVSQSPSNKVTEKGKDVELRCDPISGHTALYWYRQSLGQGLEFLIYFQGNSAPDKSGLPSDRFSAERTGGSVSTLTIQRTQQEDSAVYLCASRPGELSGYTFGSGTRLTVV.

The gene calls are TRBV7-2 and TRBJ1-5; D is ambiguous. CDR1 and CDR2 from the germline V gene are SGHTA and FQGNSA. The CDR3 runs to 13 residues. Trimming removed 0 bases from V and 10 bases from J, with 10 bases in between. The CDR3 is CASSLAQGDPQHF. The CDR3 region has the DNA TGTGCCAGCAGCTTAGCCCAAGGAGACCCCCAGCATTTT.

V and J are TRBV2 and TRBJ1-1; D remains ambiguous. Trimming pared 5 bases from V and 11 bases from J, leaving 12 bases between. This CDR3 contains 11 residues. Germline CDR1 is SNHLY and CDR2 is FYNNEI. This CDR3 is CASSSPAAAFF. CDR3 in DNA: TGTGCCAGCAGTAGCCCCGCGGCCGCTTTCTTT.

Here the CDR3 reads CASSPLHTGGGWTEAFF. The CDR3 DNA follows: TGCGCCAGCAGCCCCCTTCATACAGGGGGAGGTTGGACTGAAGCTTTCTTT. The genes are TRBV4-1 and TRBJ1-1; 8 bases are a match to TRBD1. This CDR3 is built from 17 residues. In germline, CDR1 is MGHRA, CDR2 YSYEKL. Trimming at V came to 4 bases and at J to 5 bases, leaving 15 bases not matched to a gene.

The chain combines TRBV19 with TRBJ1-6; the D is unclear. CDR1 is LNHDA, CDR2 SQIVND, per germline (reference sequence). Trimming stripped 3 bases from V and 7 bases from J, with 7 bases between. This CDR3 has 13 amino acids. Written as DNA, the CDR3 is TGTGCCAGTAGTATCCAACTAAATTCACCCCTCCACTTT. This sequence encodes CASSIQLNSPLHF.

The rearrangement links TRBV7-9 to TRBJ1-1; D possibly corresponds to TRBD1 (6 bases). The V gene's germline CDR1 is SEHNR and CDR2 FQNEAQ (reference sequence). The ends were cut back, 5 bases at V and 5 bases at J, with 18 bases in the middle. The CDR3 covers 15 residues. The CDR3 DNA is TGTGCCAGCAGCCCCCAAGGGGGGGGAGGAACTGAAGCTTTCTTT. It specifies CASSPQGGGGTEAFF.

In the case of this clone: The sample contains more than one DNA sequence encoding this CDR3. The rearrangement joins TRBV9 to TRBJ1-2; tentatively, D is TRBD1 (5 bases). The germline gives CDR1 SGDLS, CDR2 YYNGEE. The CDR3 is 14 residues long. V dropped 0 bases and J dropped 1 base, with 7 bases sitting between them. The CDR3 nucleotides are TGTGCCAGCAGCGTAGGGGGCAGTAACTATGGCTACACCTTC. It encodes CASSVGGSNYGYTF.

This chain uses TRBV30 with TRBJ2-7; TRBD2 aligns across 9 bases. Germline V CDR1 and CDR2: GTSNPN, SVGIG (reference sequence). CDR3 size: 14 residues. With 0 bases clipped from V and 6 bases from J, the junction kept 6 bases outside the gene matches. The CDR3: CAWSVPAGGGEQYF. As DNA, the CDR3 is TGTGCCTGGAGTGTACCCGCGGGGGGGGGCGAGCAGTACTTC.

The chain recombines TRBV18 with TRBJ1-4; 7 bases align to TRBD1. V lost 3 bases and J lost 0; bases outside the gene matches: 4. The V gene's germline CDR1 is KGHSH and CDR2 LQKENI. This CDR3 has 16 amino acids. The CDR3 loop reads CASSPLQGSTNEKLFF. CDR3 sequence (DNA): TGTGCCAGCTCACCTCTACAGGGGTCAACTAATGAAAAACTGTTTTTT.

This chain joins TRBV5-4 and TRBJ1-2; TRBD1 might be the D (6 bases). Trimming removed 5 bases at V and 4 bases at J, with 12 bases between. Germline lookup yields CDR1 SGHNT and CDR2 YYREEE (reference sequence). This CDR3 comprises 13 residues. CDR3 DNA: TGTGCCAGCAGAACCACAGGGCGCTATGGCTACACCTTC. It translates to CASRTTGRYGYTF.

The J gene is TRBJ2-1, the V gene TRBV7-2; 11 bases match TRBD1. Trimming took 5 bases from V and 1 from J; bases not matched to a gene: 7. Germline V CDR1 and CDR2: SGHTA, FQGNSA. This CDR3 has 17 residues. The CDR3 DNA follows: TGTGCCAGCAGCGTAGGACAGGGGGCTAGGTCCTACAATGAGCAGTTCTTC. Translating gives CASSVGQGARSYNEQFF.

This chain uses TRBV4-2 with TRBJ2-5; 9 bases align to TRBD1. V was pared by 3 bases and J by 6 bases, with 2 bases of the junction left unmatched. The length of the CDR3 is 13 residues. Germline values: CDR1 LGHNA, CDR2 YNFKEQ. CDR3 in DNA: TGTGCCAGCAGCCAGGACAGGGGTAAGACCCAGTACTTC. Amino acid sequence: CASSQDRGKTQYF.

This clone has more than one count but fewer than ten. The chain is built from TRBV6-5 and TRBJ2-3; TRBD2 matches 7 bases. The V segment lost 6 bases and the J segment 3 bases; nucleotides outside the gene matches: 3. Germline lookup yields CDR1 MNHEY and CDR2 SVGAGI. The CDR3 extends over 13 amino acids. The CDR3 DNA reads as TGTGCCAGCAGGCGCGGGGGTACAGATACGCAGTATTTT. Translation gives CASRRGGTDTQYF.

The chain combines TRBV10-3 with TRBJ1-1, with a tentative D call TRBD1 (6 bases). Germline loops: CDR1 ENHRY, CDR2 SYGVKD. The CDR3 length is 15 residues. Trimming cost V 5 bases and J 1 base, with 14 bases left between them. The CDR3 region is CAISRTDSPNTEAFF. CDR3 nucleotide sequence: TGTGCCATCAGTAGGACAGATTCACCGAACACTGAAGCTTTCTTT.